The 6 T cell receptor beta chains below all came from one sample that was sequenced in a study of Ad26.COV2.S vaccination and SARS-CoV-2 variants. As for treatment: around 19 received Ad26.COV2.S at low or high dose, single or two shots; about 5 received placebo; per-sample allocation not given. Sampling happened 63 days after the first vaccine or placebo injection. Clones were sequenced by immunoSEQ multiplex PCR, and TCRdb holds only the in-frame ones, with some missing. The data hold roughly 350,000 clones, with approximately 86% observed a single time. This sample comprised peripheral blood, obtained in a trial of Ad26.COV2.S vaccine versus placebo. Receptor source: a person between 18 and 65 years old who received the Ad26.COV2.S COVID-19 vaccine or a placebo.

The CDR3 here is CASSYRSGQGNTEAFF. The CDR3 nucleotides are TGTGCCAGCAGTTATCGGTCGGGACAGGGGAACACTGAAGCTTTCTTT. This chain connects TRBV27 to TRBJ1-1, with 9 bases fitting TRBD1. CDR1 and CDR2 from the germline V gene are MNHEY and SMNVEV (reference sequence). V lost 4 bases, J lost 1 base, and 7 bases stayed unmatched. The CDR3 runs 16 residues.

The chain employs TRBV14 and TRBJ1-3; the D is unclear. The germline V gene encodes CDR1 SGHDN and CDR2 FVKESK. The CDR3 extends over 13 amino acids. The V gene lost 1 base and the J gene lost 9 bases, with 10 bases spanning the gap. CDR3 sequence: CASSQVTRGTIYF. The CDR3 nucleotides read TGTGCCAGCAGCCAAGTAACCCGGGGCACCATATATTTT.

Many counts were recorded for this clone. CDR3 protein: CASSTGGNQPQHF. CDR3 DNA sequence: TGTGCCAGCAGCACAGGGGGCAATCAGCCCCAGCATTTT. This chain connects TRBV28 to TRBJ1-5; the match to TRBD1 covers 7 bases. V lost 6 bases to trimming and J lost 2 bases; unmatched junction nucleotides: 1. The CDR3 is 13 amino acids. Germline CDR1 and CDR2: MDHEN and SYDVKM.

V usage is TRBV11-3 and J usage is TRBJ2-7; D is tentatively TRBD1 or TRBD2 (6 bases each). Germline CDR1 SGHNT, CDR2 YENEEA. Trimming pared 7 bases from V and 3 bases from J, leaving 28 bases between. The CDR3 has 18 residues. The CDR3 spells CASIPKTGLIKGDYEQYF. CDR3 in DNA: TGTGCCAGCATCCCCAAGACAGGACTAATTAAGGGAGACTACGAGCAGTACTTC.

The rearrangement links TRBV24-1 to TRBJ2-7; D is perhaps TRBD2 (6 bases). Germline assignment: CDR1 KGHDR and CDR2 SFDVKD. The V end lost 9 bases, the J end lost 4 bases, and 24 bases lay between the germline ends. The CDR3 contains 16 residues. The CDR3 DNA reads as TGTGCCACCGGACGGGAACATGGCGGACTAAGGTACGAGCAGTACTTC. This translates into CATGREHGGLRYEQYF.

The rearrangement uses TRBV28 and TRBJ1-6, with unresolved D. V was clipped by 6 bases and J by 6 bases, with 15 bases between them. CDR1 is MDHEN, CDR2 SYDVKM, per germline. This CDR3 region has 15 residues. This CDR3 is CASRTPNRSNSPLHF. CDR3 coding DNA: TGTGCCAGCAGAACACCCAACAGATCTAATTCACCCCTCCACTTT.